Below, 4 T cell receptor beta chains from the same sample are listed, as sequenced in a study of blood T cell repertoires in COVID-19. The data were produced by immunoSEQ multiplex PCR, yet TCRdb's version contains in-frame clones alone and is incomplete. Among 100,000 or so clones listed, about 87% were seen once. Sequencing was done on a sample of peripheral blood. Every receptor here comes from a human donor in a cohort sampled during active COVID-19.

This chain links TRBV29-1 with TRBJ1-1; 9 nucleotides align to TRBD1. The ends lost 7 bases at V and 0 bases at J; junction bases unmatched: 3. CDR3 length equals 13 residues. CDR1 and CDR2 from the germline V gene are SQVTM and ANQGSEA. CDR3 bases: TGCAGCGCTAGACAGGGGGTGAACACTGAAGCTTTCTTT. Encoded protein: CSARQGVNTEAFF.

This sequence joins TRBV12-2 and TRBJ2-7; the table's D gene call, TRBD2, was not cross checked with the DNA. TRBV12-2 is classified as a pseudogene. CDR3 length: 19 amino acids. In DNA, the CDR3 is TGTGCAAGTCGCTTAGGCGGGACTAGCGGGAGGCCCAGCTCCTACGAGCAGTACTTC. Translated: CASRLGGTSGRPSSYEQYF.

The chain has TRBV6-5 and TRBJ1-2; no reliable D call. This CDR3 contains 11 residues. In germline, CDR1 is MNHEY, CDR2 SVGAGI. V was shortened by 10 bases and J by 6 bases, with 12 bases between the two germline ends. The CDR3 protein is CATAIGDGYTF. CDR3 coding DNA: TGTGCCACCGCGATCGGGGATGGCTACACCTTC.

This clone was seen more than once but under ten times. J is TRBJ1-2 and V is TRBV20-1; a possible D gene is TRBD1 (5 bases). V lost 5 bases, J lost 6 bases, and 10 bases lay in between. Germline values: CDR1 DFQATT, CDR2 SNEGSKA (reference sequence). The CDR3 loop spans 11 amino acids. The CDR3, as DNA: TGCAGTGCTTACTCGGGGGATGGCTACACCTTC. Encoded protein: CSAYSGDGYTF.